These 3 T cell receptor beta chains came from one sample sequenced in a study of T cells after yellow fever vaccination. From the 5' RACE reads, TCRdb called clonotypes with MiXCR, one entry per CDR3 protein. In the table there are about 320,000 distinct CDR3 sequences, 6.5% to 8.5% of which are singletons. The sample was PBMCs, taken roughly 47 days after the first yellow fever vaccination. The source of these receptors is a man aged 18 to 29 who received the YFV17D yellow fever vaccine.

This clonotype turned up a few times. The V call is TRBV7-8, the J call TRBJ1-6; D not resolved. The CDR3 runs 12 residues. V lost 5 bases, J lost 9 bases, and 8 bases lay in between. Germline-derived CDR1 and CDR2 are SGHVS and FQNEAQ. CDR3 in amino acids: CASSGYSSPLHF. The CDR3 nucleotides are TGTGCCAGCAGCGGGTACTCTTCACCCCTCCACTTT.

V and J are TRBV4-1 and TRBJ2-5, with D unresolved. The V and J ends lost 3 bases and 1 base respectively, with 15 bases between them. Germline lookup yields CDR1 MGHRA and CDR2 YSYEKL. This CDR3 has 16 residues. The CDR3 DNA reads TGCGCCAGCAGCCATTATCTCGCGCAGAGCCAAGAGACCCAGTACTTC. Encoded protein: CASSHYLAQSQETQYF.

This clonotype was recorded a few times. The J gene is TRBJ1-1, the V gene TRBV6-2 or TRBV6-3, with D possibly matching TRBD1 (5 bases). Trimming removed 2 bases from V and 3 bases from J, with 16 bases in between. From germline, CDR1 is MNHEY and CDR2 SVGEGT. The CDR3 is 16 amino acids. The CDR3 DNA reads TGTGCCAGCAGTTACAATATGCCGGGGCCCTACACTGAAGCTTTCTTT. As protein: CASSYNMPGPYTEAFF.